These T cell receptor beta chains were read from a single sample in a study of shared clonotypes between healthy human individuals. Repertoires were generated with immunoSEQ multiplex PCR, while TCRdb's copy carries only in-frame clones and drops some. Here the sample spans roughly 2.5 million clones, approximately 94% being singletons. Sample: naive CD4+ T cells sorted from blood. These receptors came from a man between 18 and 35 years old in good health. CDR3s include the opening cysteine and the closing phenylalanine or tryptophan. Fields, in order: V gene, D gene, clone size, J gene, CDR3 DNA, CDR3 protein. The D gene is left open where the match is weak. Expanded clones get a size class; other rows say once, few or many, or leave the size out.

V: TRBV5-4
D: .
size: .
J: TRBJ1-5
DNA: TGTGCCATCTCCAGGGAAGTCGATCAGCCCCAGCATTTT
CDR3: CAISREVDQPQHF

V: TRBV30
D: .
size: .
J: TRBJ2-7
DNA: TGTGCCTGGAGTGTAAACAACCAAAGGGGAGGAGAGCAGTACTTC
CDR3: CAWSVNNQRGGEQYF

V: TRBV7-6
D: .
size: .
J: TRBJ1-5
DNA: TGTGCCAGCAGTTTAGAAGGGGCCGGTAGCAATCAGCCCCAGCATTTT
CDR3: CASSLEGAGSNQPQHF

V: TRBV6-5
D: .
size: once
J: TRBJ2-1
DNA: TGTGCCAGCGAGGGGGGGGGCGGAATCTGGGAGCAGTTCTTC
CDR3: CASEGGGGIWEQFF

V: TRBV5-1
D: .
size: .
J: TRBJ1-2
DNA: TGCGCCAGCAGCTTGGGGCAGGGCCTCTATGGCTACACCTTC
CDR3: CASSLGQGLYGYTF

V: TRBV6-6
D: .
size: .
J: TRBJ1-4
DNA: TGTGCCAGCAGTTACCCACAGGGCCATGAAAAACTGTTTTTT
CDR3: CASSYPQGHEKLFF

V: TRBV21-1
D: .
size: .
J: TRBJ2-1
DNA: TGTGCCAGCAGGGAGGCACTAGCGGCCTACAATGAGCAGTTCTTC
CDR3: CASREALAAYNEQFF

V: TRBV7-9
D: .
size: once
J: TRBJ2-3
DNA: TGTGCCAGCAGCTTTACGGCAGTCTCAGATACGCAGTATTTT
CDR3: CASSFTAVSDTQYF

V: TRBV5-4
D: .
size: .
J: TRBJ2-1
DNA: TGTGCCAGCAGCTTTCCCCCAGGACAACCGTACAATGAGCAGTTCTTC
CDR3: CASSFPPGQPYNEQFF

V: TRBV5-8
D: TRBD2
size: .
J: TRBJ2-5
DNA: TGTGCCAGCAGCTTGGCGCCTAGCGGGAGGGAGACCCAGTACTTC
CDR3: CASSLAPSGRETQYF

V: TRBV29-1
D: TRBD1
size: .
J: TRBJ1-2
DNA: TGCAGCGTTGAGACAGGGCAAAGTGGCTACACCTTC
CDR3: CSVETGQSGYTF

V: TRBV9
D: .
size: .
J: TRBJ1-4
DNA: TGTGCCAGCAGCGTAGGAGGCAGGGGATTGGCAACTAATGAAAAACTGTTTTTT
CDR3: CASSVGGRGLATNEKLFF

V: TRBV15
D: .
size: .
J: TRBJ2-6
DNA: TGTGCCACCAGCAGTGGGGGCTCTGGGGCCAACGTCCTGACTTTC
CDR3: CATSSGGSGANVLTF

V: TRBV7-8
D: .
size: .
J: TRBJ1-1
DNA: TGTGCCAGCAGCTGGGACGGTGTATCGGGAACTGAAGCTTTCTTT
CDR3: CASSWDGVSGTEAFF

V: TRBV13
D: TRBD2
size: .
J: TRBJ2-3
DNA: TGTGCCAGCAGCTCCCGTCTCGGCGGGGGGGCCAATACGCAGTATTTT
CDR3: CASSSRLGGGANTQYF

V: TRBV5-5
D: TRBD2
size: once
J: TRBJ2-3
DNA: TGTGCCAGCAGCTTGTGGGATAGCGGGAGAGTCACAGATACGCAGTATTTT
CDR3: CASSLWDSGRVTDTQYF

V: TRBV30
D: .
size: .
J: TRBJ2-7
DNA: TGTGCCTGGAGTGTCCGCAGGATAAACTACGAGCAGTACTTC
CDR3: CAWSVRRINYEQYF

V: TRBV16
D: .
size: .
J: TRBJ2-1
DNA: TGTGCCAGCAGCCAATTTGACGCCTACAATGAGCAGTTCTTC
CDR3: CASSQFDAYNEQFF

V: TRBV10-3
D: .
size: .
J: TRBJ2-7
DNA: TGTGCCATCAGTGAGTCGACGAGTTCCTCGTACGAGCAGTACTTC
CDR3: CAISESTSSSYEQYF

V: TRBV7-8
D: TRBD2
size: .
J: TRBJ2-5
DNA: TGTGCCAGCAGGGTAGCGGGAGTACAAGAGACCCAGTACTTC
CDR3: CASRVAGVQETQYF

V: TRBV18
D: .
size: .
J: TRBJ2-3
DNA: TGTGCCAGCTCACCCCCCTCAGGGTGGACAACGCAGTATTTT
CDR3: CASSPPSGWTTQYF

V: TRBV14
D: .
size: .
J: TRBJ2-5
DNA: TGTGCCAGCAGCCAAGCCCCGTGGCAGAGGGGGGAGACCCAGTACTTC
CDR3: CASSQAPWQRGETQYF